This T cell receptor (beta chain) appears in the sequencing data of a study of T cell responses to AZD1222 COVID-19 vaccine. TCRdb's table, derived via immunoSEQ multiplex PCR, lists solely in-frame clones and lacks some. The sample holds about 120,000 clones, approximately 86% seen once. Germline CDR1 is SGHAT and CDR2 is FQNNGV. V lost 5 bases, J lost 1 base, and 8 bases stayed unmatched. The CDR3 runs 15 residues. This chain links TRBV11-2 with TRBJ2-7; TRBD1 matches at 7 bases. The TCR comes from an adult who received the AZD1222 COVID-19 vaccine. This specimen was peripheral blood, taken 28 days after the second AZD1222 dose. The CDR3 is CASSPASGQSYEQYF. The CDR3 coding sequence is TGTGCCAGCAGCCCAGCTTCGGGACAGTCCTACGAGCAGTACTTC. The full variable domain, completed using reference TRBV11-2 and TRBJ2-7, is EAGVAQSPRYKIIEKRQSVAFWCNPISGHATLYWYQQILGQGPKLLIQFQNNGVVDDSQLPKDRFSAERLKGVDSTLKIQPAKLEDSAVYLCASSPASGQSYEQYFGPGTRLTVT.